The present TCR beta chain was sequenced within a study of T-cell memory formation after mild COVID-19. Constant-segment primers and 5'RACE yielded cDNA libraries for TCR alpha and TCR beta, each carrying sample barcodes and UMIs. TCRdb passed the 5' RACE reads through MiXCR, listing each CDR3 protein once. The top ten clones hold roughly 14% of a sample with about 150,000 distinct CDR3 sequences, roughly 14% of them seen once. Study-wide findings and caveats: The pre-infection memory compartment contained some responding clones, suggesting cross-reactive memory joined. Mainly CM and EM harbored the contracting CD4+ clones; mainly EMRA harbored the CD8+ ones. Clones shrinking between day 15 and 85 showed a balanced CD4/CD8 split, and those that grew later tilted toward CD4+.

Germline CDR1 is SGDLS and CDR2 is YYNGEE. Trimming took off 0 bases at V and 5 bases at J, with 6 bases between the two ends. The CDR3 totals 12 residues. This clonotype was counted a few times. Its antigen is unidentified. This TCR was sampled from an adult woman who had mild COVID-19 (a few samples of this study predate the infection). Cell type and time point are not known. The V call is TRBV9, the J call TRBJ2-7; D is ambiguous. Material: PBMCs or a T cell subset sorted from them (not recorded which). The CDR3 here is CASSVDGDEQYF. In DNA form, the CDR3 reads TGTGCCAGCAGCGTAGATGGGGACGAGCAGTACTTC.